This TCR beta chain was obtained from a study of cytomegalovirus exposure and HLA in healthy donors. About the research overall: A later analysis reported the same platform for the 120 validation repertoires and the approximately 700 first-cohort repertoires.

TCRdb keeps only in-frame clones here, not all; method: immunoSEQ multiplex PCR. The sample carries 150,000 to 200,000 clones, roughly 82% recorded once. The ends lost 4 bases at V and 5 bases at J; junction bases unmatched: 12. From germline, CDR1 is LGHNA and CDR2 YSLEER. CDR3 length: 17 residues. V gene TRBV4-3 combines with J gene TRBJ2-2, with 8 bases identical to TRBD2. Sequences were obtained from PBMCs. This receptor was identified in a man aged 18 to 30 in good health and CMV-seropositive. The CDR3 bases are TGCGCCAGCAGCCTACCCCCGGGAGGGCCAGGAACCGGGGAGCTGTTTTTT. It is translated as CASSLPPGGPGTGELFF.